The text below deals with one TCR beta chain. What the recovered Cohort 3 donors had was two negative PCRs, clearance, or symptom resolution. The sample comes from a study of blood T cell repertoires in COVID-19. Study as a whole: Italy, Spain and the United States were the sources of the convalescent and acute COVID-19 samples. The cDNA or gDNA used as material had been derived from T cells, B-cell-depleted T cells, or PBMCs.

This CDR3 comprises 13 residues. The germline V gene has CDR1 LNHDA and CDR2 SQIVND (reference sequence). With V trimmed by 8 bases and J by 9 bases, 8 bases remained unmatched. Sequencing was performed with immunoSEQ multiplex PCR; in TCRdb, only in-frame clones are kept and a portion is missing. Of 300,000 to 400,000 clones detected, 80% to 90% appear once; the ten largest clones hold more than 0.8%. Sequencing used PBMCs or T cells enriched from blood (not recorded which). V and J are TRBV19 and TRBJ2-1; 9 nucleotides agree with TRBD1. The receptor's source is a young man who had recovered from COVID-19. CDR3 coding DNA: TGTGCCAGTGGCCGGGACAGGGACGCTGAGCAGTTCTTC. Protein: CASGRDRDAEQFF.